This TCR beta chain came from a study of blood T cell repertoires in COVID-19. At the level of the study: Material from acute and convalescent COVID-19 was sourced from the United States, Italy and Spain. PBMCs, B-cell-depleted T cells, or T cells were the source of the cDNA or gDNA that made up the material.

Authors' analysis steps: Amplifying reference gene primers gave estimates of nucleated cell counts. Assay used: immunoSEQ multiplex PCR; TCRdb lists only in-frame clones, some missing. The V and J calls and clone size are taken from that table; D and trimming were inferred from the DNA. The sample records 200,000 to 250,000 clones, under 90% being singletons. V was clipped by 5 bases and J by 1 base; unmatched bases: 3. The CDR3 contains 14 residues. CDR1 and CDR2 (germline): ENHRY, SYGVKD. The genes are TRBV10-3 and TRBJ1-1; 8 positions match TRBD1. This clonotype originated in an elderly man with acute or convalescent COVID-19. Sequences were obtained from peripheral blood. CDR3 in DNA: TGTGCCATCAGTCGGACAGGGACGAACACTGAAGCTTTCTTT. Protein sequence: CAISRTGTNTEAFF.